Listed below are T cell receptor beta chains from one sample, sequenced in a study of blood T cell repertoires in COVID-19. Only in-frame clones appear in the TCRdb table, and some are missing; sequencing was by immunoSEQ multiplex PCR. The sample records around 150,000 clones, over 60% being singletons. Source material: peripheral blood. All receptors come from a man between 60 and 70 years old with acute or convalescent COVID-19. CDR3s include the opening cysteine and the closing phenylalanine or tryptophan. The D gene is left open where the match is weak. Clone size is shown for a subset of rows, as once, few, many or a class of expanded clone.

j_call	v_call	cdr3_length	d_call	clone_size	cdr3_aa	cdr3_nt
TRBJ1-2	TRBV4-2	17	TRBD1	NA	CASSARDTQGAIYGYTF	TGTGCCAGCAGCGCCAGAGATACACAGGGGGCCATCTATGGCTACACCTTC
TRBJ2-5	TRBV9	14	TRBD1	NA	CASSPWDRGETQYF	TGTGCCAGCAGCCCATGGGACAGGGGGGAGACCCAGTACTTC
TRBJ2-1	TRBV24-1	14	TRBD2	NA	CATSDPGLAGDVFF	TGTGCCACCAGTGACCCGGGACTAGCGGGGGATGTTTTCTTC
TRBJ1-5	TRBV28	13	TRBD1	few	CASNHRGQGPQHF	TGTGCCAGCAACCACAGGGGGCAGGGGCCCCAGCATTTT
TRBJ1-4	TRBV19	15	TRBD1	NA	CASSTGQALNEKLFF	TGTGCCAGTAGTACCGGACAGGCTCTTAATGAAAAACTGTTTTTT
TRBJ1-5	TRBV2	15	NA	NA	CASSAGGISNQPQHF	TGTGCCAGCAGTGCCGGGGGAATTAGCAATCAGCCCCAGCATTTT
TRBJ2-5	TRBV24-1	16	TRBD1	NA	CATSDSGTGGPETQYF	TGTGCCACCAGTGATTCAGGGACAGGGGGACCTGAGACCCAGTACTTC
TRBJ2-5	TRBV13	18	NA	NA	CASSSRTLTGRAQETQYF	TGTGCCAGCAGCTCACGCACGTTAACAGGGCGGGCCCAAGAGACCCAGTACTTC
TRBJ2-3	TRBV4-1	17	TRBD2	once	CASSQGWTSGLTDTQYF	TGCGCCAGCAGCCAAGGATGGACTAGCGGACTCACAGATACGCAGTATTTT
TRBJ1-2	TRBV5-6	15	TRBD1	few	CASSPRDRPSYGYTF	TGTGCCAGCAGCCCTAGGGACAGGCCCTCTTATGGCTACACCTTC
TRBJ1-1	TRBV5-6	13	NA	NA	CASSLQGLSEAFF	TGTGCCAGCAGCTTGCAGGGTCTTTCTGAAGCTTTCTTT
TRBJ1-5	TRBV6-2/TRBV6-3	14	NA	NA	CASSYSADNQPQHF	TGTGCCAGCAGTTACTCGGCAGACAATCAGCCCCAGCATTTT
TRBJ2-7	TRBV24-1	15	TRBD2	NA	CATSALAGESYEQYF	TGTGCCACCAGTGCGCTAGCGGGGGAATCATACGAGCAGTACTTC
TRBJ1-2	TRBV2	14	NA	few	CASSADSGLYGYTF	TGTGCCAGCAGCGCGGACTCCGGCCTCTATGGCTACACCTTC
TRBJ1-6	TRBV6-1	15	NA	NA	CASSETSSYNSPLHF	TGTGCCAGCAGTGAAACGAGCTCCTATAATTCACCCCTCCACTTT
TRBJ1-2	TRBV7-9	14	TRBD1	NA	CASSSSDRGGGYTF	TGTGCCAGCAGCTCGTCGGACAGGGGAGGTGGCTACACCTTC
TRBJ2-1	TRBV6-5	15	NA	NA	CASSYATGRSNEQFF	TGTGCCAGCAGTTATGCCACAGGGAGAAGCAATGAGCAGTTCTTC
TRBJ1-1	TRBV4-3	16	TRBD1	few	CASRGGTGDRDTEAFF	TGCGCCAGCAGAGGGGGGACAGGGGATAGAGACACTGAAGCTTTCTTT
TRBJ2-3	TRBV5-1	14	NA	NA	CASSRGSPTDTQYF	TGCGCCAGCAGCAGGGGCTCACCCACAGATACGCAGTATTTT
TRBJ2-6	TRBV2	17	NA	NA	CASFHPGHSSGANVLTF	TGTGCCAGTTTTCACCCGGGACATAGCTCTGGGGCCAACGTCCTGACTTTC
TRBJ1-2	TRBV3-1/TRBV3-2	11	NA	few	CASSQGGRNAF	TGTGCCAGCAGCCAAGGGGGGAGGAACGCCTTC
TRBJ2-1	TRBV7-9	14	TRBD1	NA	CASSFRDRGEEQFF	TGTGCCAGCAGCTTCAGGGACAGGGGAGAAGAGCAGTTCTTC
TRBJ1-2	TRBV19	14	TRBD1	NA	CASSISRGRYGYTF	TGTGCCAGTAGTATCTCCAGGGGGAGATATGGCTACACCTTC
TRBJ1-1	TRBV6-5	14	NA	NA	CASTLSRGNTEAFF	TGTGCCAGCACCTTATCCCGGGGAAACACTGAAGCTTTCTTT
TRBJ2-7	TRBV5-1	15	NA	NA	CASSLGQTNSYEQYF	TGCGCCAGCAGCTTGGGACAGACCAACTCCTACGAGCAGTACTTC
TRBJ2-1	TRBV6-6	16	TRBD1	NA	CASSYAGTGVYNEQFF	TGTGCCAGCAGTTACGCGGGGACAGGGGTCTACAATGAGCAGTTCTTC
TRBJ2-1	TRBV5-1	15	NA	NA	CASSLGGALYNEQFF	TGCGCCAGCAGCTTGGGTGGGGCTCTATACAATGAGCAGTTCTTC
TRBJ1-3	TRBV6-6	17	TRBD1	NA	CASSPTGQARSGNTIYF	TGTGCCAGCAGTCCGACGGGACAGGCCCGCTCTGGAAACACCATATATTTT
TRBJ2-7	TRBV13	14	TRBD1	NA	CASRTRTGPYEQYF	TGTGCCAGCAGGACACGGACAGGGCCCTACGAGCAGTACTTC
TRBJ1-4	TRBV12-3/TRBV12-4	13	NA	few	CASSGQTNEKLFF	TGTGCCAGCTCTGGACAGACTAATGAAAAACTGTTTTTT
TRBJ2-3	TRBV4-3	16	NA	NA	CASSQARGGGGDTQYF	TGCGCCAGCAGCCAAGCCCGAGGGGGGGGCGGAGATACGCAGTATTTT
TRBJ1-1	TRBV25-1	14	TRBD1	few	CASSLGTANTEAFF	TGTGCCAGCAGCCTGGGGACAGCTAACACTGAAGCTTTCTTT
TRBJ2-5	TRBV7-2	15	TRBD1	NA	CASSKPGQGGETQYF	TGTGCCAGCAGCAAGCCGGGACAGGGCGGGGAGACCCAGTACTTC
TRBJ1-1	TRBV12-3/TRBV12-4	11	NA	NA	CASILVAEAFF	TGTGCCAGCATACTTGTGGCTGAAGCTTTCTTT
TRBJ1-2	TRBV9	14	NA	NA	CASSVGGQGKGYTF	TGTGCCAGCAGCGTAGGGGGTCAGGGGAAGGGCTACACCTTC
TRBJ2-7	TRBV30	12	NA	NA	CAWSPSYYEQYF	TGTGCCTGGAGTCCGAGTTACTACGAGCAGTACTTC
TRBJ2-1	TRBV30	15	TRBD2	NA	CAWRELAGGYNEQFF	TGTGCCTGGAGGGAGCTAGCGGGGGGGTACAATGAGCAGTTCTTC
TRBJ2-1	TRBV24-1	15	NA	once	CATSGGLSSYNEQFF	TGTGCCACCAGCGGGGGGCTGAGCTCCTACAATGAGCAGTTCTTC
TRBJ2-7	TRBV11-2	16	TRBD1	NA	CASSPSPGQGPYEQYF	TGTGCCAGCAGCCCCTCTCCCGGACAGGGTCCCTACGAGCAGTACTTC
TRBJ2-6	TRBV19	16	TRBD1	NA	CASSPRTGAGANVLTF	TGTGCCAGTAGTCCCCGGACAGGGGCTGGGGCCAACGTCCTGACTTTC
TRBJ2-2	TRBV5-1	14	NA	NA	CASSLAQWPGELFF	TGCGCCAGCAGCTTGGCGCAGTGGCCCGGGGAGCTGTTTTTT
TRBJ1-1	TRBV5-1	17	NA	NA	CASSLKQMRFMNTEAFF	TGCGCCAGCAGCTTGAAACAGATGAGATTCATGAACACTGAAGCTTTCTTT
TRBJ1-2	TRBV7-2	18	NA	many	CASSLARLRRGVHYGYTF	TGTGCCAGCAGCTTAGCGCGACTGAGGCGGGGGGTTCACTATGGCTACACCTTC
TRBJ1-3	TRBV19	14	NA	NA	CASSSTGLGNTIYF	TGTGCCAGTAGTTCAACAGGGTTGGGAAACACCATATATTTT
TRBJ2-7	TRBV18	13	NA	NA	CASSPRGGDEQYF	TGTGCCAGCTCACCTAGGGGGGGGGACGAGCAGTACTTC
TRBJ1-1	TRBV6-5	15	TRBD1	NA	CASRPQQGANTEAFF	TGTGCCAGCAGACCTCAGCAGGGGGCGAACACTGAAGCTTTCTTT
TRBJ1-3	TRBV19	16	NA	NA	CASSMGGQAGRNTIYF	TGTGCCAGTAGTATGGGGGGTCAGGCTGGTCGAAACACCATATATTTT
TRBJ1-1	TRBV24-1	12	NA	NA	CATSDVGEGAFF	TGTGCCACCAGTGATGTAGGAGAGGGAGCTTTCTTT
TRBJ2-3	TRBV5-4	16	NA	NA	CASSRVGGGVTDTQYF	TGTGCCAGCAGCAGGGTGGGAGGCGGGGTCACAGATACGCAGTATTTT
TRBJ2-3	TRBV24-1	17	NA	NA	CATSDRQGAGITDTQYF	TGTGCCACCAGTGACCGACAGGGCGCGGGGATCACAGATACGCAGTATTTT
TRBJ1-5	TRBV30	13	NA	once	CAWANRGNQPQHF	TGTGCCTGGGCTAACAGGGGCAATCAGCCCCAGCATTTT
TRBJ2-1	TRBV3-1/TRBV3-2	19	NA	few	CASSQVPNLGREQENEQFF	TGTGCCAGCAGCCAAGTCCCCAACTTGGGTCGGGAGCAGGAGAATGAGCAGTTCTTC
TRBJ2-5	TRBV12-3/TRBV12-4	13	NA	NA	CASSLGRGETQYF	TGTGCCAGCAGTCTTGGGCGTGGGGAGACCCAGTACTTC
TRBJ1-2	TRBV5-1	14	NA	many	CASSSGTPNYGYTF	TGCGCCAGCAGTTCCGGGACACCTAACTATGGCTACACCTTC
TRBJ2-5	TRBV25-1	14	NA	few	CASSEWRVQETQYF	TGTGCCAGCAGCGAATGGAGGGTCCAAGAGACCCAGTACTTC
TRBJ1-1	TRBV4-1	14	NA	NA	CASSQAGGLTEAFF	TGCGCCAGCAGCCAGGCGGGGGGGCTCACTGAAGCTTTCTTT
TRBJ2-7	TRBV11-2	15	NA	NA	CASTFLTGEGYEQYF	TGTGCCAGCACCTTCCTGACAGGGGAGGGCTACGAGCAGTACTTC